Given below is one T cell receptor (beta chain) in context. The entry originates in a study of blood T cell repertoires in COVID-19. Study-wide background: PBMCs, B-cell-depleted T cells, or T cells provided the cDNA or gDNA that made up the material.

Here immunoSEQ multiplex PCR was the method, and the copy in TCRdb shows in-frame clones only, minus some. Here the sample spans just over 300,000 clones, just under 90% being singletons. During active infection, Seattle patients enrolled and were then monitored through disease. CDR1 KGHDR and CDR2 SFDVKD come from the germline V gene. After removal of 3 bases from V and 4 bases from J, the junction contained 12 bases not matched to a gene. This CDR3 region has 18 residues. The chain uses TRBV24-1 and TRBJ2-1; TRBD1 matches 9 bases. Sequencing was done on a sample of peripheral blood. This clonotype was obtained from a woman younger than 45 with COVID-19, enrolled during active disease. The CDR3 nucleotides are TGTGCCACCAGTGATGCCCGAGGACAGGGGAATTATTACAATGAGCAGTTCTTC. It specifies CATSDARGQGNYYNEQFF.